These 9 T cell receptor beta chains share one sample of origin, sequenced in a study of cytomegalovirus exposure and HLA in healthy donors. Both 60 Vbeta primers and 13 Jbeta primers went into the PCR. Data came from immunoSEQ multiplex PCR; TCRdb stores just in-frame clones and leaves some out. This table has 120,000 or so clones, 80% appearing once. The sample was PBMCs. Receptor source: a female donor in good health and CMV-seronegative.

The rearrangement joins TRBV7-2 to TRBJ1-4; TRBD1 aligns across 8 bases. Per germline, CDR1 SGHTA and CDR2 FQGNSA. This CDR3 region has 15 residues. Trimming at V came to 1 base and at J to 7 bases, leaving 5 bases not matched to a gene. The CDR3 DNA sequence: TGTGCCAGCAGCTTAGGAGGGACAGGCCCTGAAAAACTGTTTTTT. Translation gives CASSLGGTGPEKLFF.

This sequence joins TRBV6-1 and TRBJ2-1, with 12 bases aligning to TRBD2. There are 14 residues in the CDR3. Per the germline V gene, CDR1 is MNHNS and CDR2 is SASEGT. J gave up 6 bases and V 5 bases, and 2 bases lay outside the gene matches. The CDR3 reads CASSWTSGTNEQFF. The CDR3 bases are TGTGCCAGCAGTTGGACTAGCGGGACCAATGAGCAGTTCTTC.

This chain joins TRBV2 and TRBJ2-7; 8 nucleotides agree with TRBD1. CDR1 is SNHLY, CDR2 FYNNEI, per germline. This CDR3 spans 15 amino acids. Trimming cost V 6 bases and J 3 bases; bases outside gene matches: 10. The CDR3 reads CASRRGTGEFYEQYF. CDR3 DNA sequence: TGTGCCAGCAGGAGAGGGACAGGAGAGTTCTACGAGCAGTACTTC.

The gene calls are TRBV18 and TRBJ2-7, with D perhaps TRBD1 (7 bases). The CDR3 has 16 amino acids. V lost 3 bases and J 3 bases, leaving 18 bases between the germline ends. Looked up from germline, CDR1 is KGHSH and CDR2 is LQKENI. CDR3 region: CASSPTGMQGGYEQYF. The CDR3 region has the DNA TGTGCCAGCTCACCGACAGGGATGCAGGGAGGCTACGAGCAGTACTTC.

This chain connects TRBV28 to TRBJ2-1, with a tentative D call TRBD2 (5 bases). The length of the CDR3 is 15 residues. V dropped 2 bases and J dropped 1 base, with 9 bases sitting between them. Germline CDR1 and CDR2: MDHEN and SYDVKM. CDR3 sequence: CASSLVGASYNEQFF. In DNA, the CDR3 is TGTGCCAGCAGTTTAGTGGGAGCTTCCTACAATGAGCAGTTCTTC.

This chain connects TRBV28 to TRBJ2-7, with 7 bases matching TRBD1. With 7 bases clipped from V and 1 base from J, the junction kept 10 bases outside the gene matches. Germline V gene sequence: CDR1 MDHEN, CDR2 SYDVKM. The CDR3 totals 15 residues. CDR3 loop: CASISPGGASYEQYF. The CDR3 DNA sequence: TGTGCCAGCATTTCCCCAGGGGGTGCATCCTACGAGCAGTACTTC.

This chain joins TRBV6-1 and TRBJ2-2; TRBD2 is a possible D gene (6 bases). The CDR3 is 13 amino acids. Trimming took 6 bases from V and 5 from J, leaving 10 bases between them. Per germline, CDR1 MNHNS and CDR2 SASEGT. The CDR3 here is CASSAGITGELFF. The CDR3 region has the DNA TGTGCCAGCAGCGCGGGGATTACCGGGGAGCTGTTTTTT.

The chain employs TRBV18 and TRBJ2-1; 14 bases are shared with TRBD2. This CDR3 spans 14 amino acids. Germline CDR1 and CDR2: KGHSH and LQKENI. The J segment lost 6 bases and the V segment lost 6 bases, leaving 1 base of the junction unmatched. In DNA form, the CDR3 reads TGTGCCAGCTCGGGACTAGCGGGAGTCAATGAGCAGTTCTTC. Translating it yields CASSGLAGVNEQFF.

The genes are TRBV19 and TRBJ1-1; weak D call: TRBD1 (5 bases). Looked up from germline, CDR1 is LNHDA and CDR2 is SQIVND (reference sequence). There are 13 residues in the CDR3. The V and J ends lost 7 bases and 8 bases respectively, with 17 bases between them. The CDR3 sequence: CASTPPWGTEAFF. In nucleotides, the CDR3 is TGTGCCAGTACCCCCCCGTGGGGCACAGAAGCTTTCTTT.